This TCR beta chain originates from a study of shared clonotypes between healthy human individuals. Method: immunoSEQ multiplex PCR; TCRdb's copy keeps in-frame clones and lacks some. The table lists under 750,000 clones, approximately 77% of them singletons. This clone has a single count. The CDR3 has 14 amino acids. With 4 bases removed from V and 6 bases from J, the gap between germline ends came to 15 bases. The germline gives CDR1 SGHNT, CDR2 YYREEE (reference sequence). The chain recombines TRBV5-4 with TRBJ2-3; the D gene could be TRBD1 or TRBD2 (5 bases each). The sequencing input was memory CD4+ T cells sorted from blood. The sample's subset: CD45RA-negative fraction. This TCR was sampled from a woman aged 25 to 45 in good health. The CDR3 sequence is CASSPGSRQDTQYF. CDR3 coding DNA: TGTGCCAGCAGCCCGGGATCCCGACAGGATACGCAGTATTTT.